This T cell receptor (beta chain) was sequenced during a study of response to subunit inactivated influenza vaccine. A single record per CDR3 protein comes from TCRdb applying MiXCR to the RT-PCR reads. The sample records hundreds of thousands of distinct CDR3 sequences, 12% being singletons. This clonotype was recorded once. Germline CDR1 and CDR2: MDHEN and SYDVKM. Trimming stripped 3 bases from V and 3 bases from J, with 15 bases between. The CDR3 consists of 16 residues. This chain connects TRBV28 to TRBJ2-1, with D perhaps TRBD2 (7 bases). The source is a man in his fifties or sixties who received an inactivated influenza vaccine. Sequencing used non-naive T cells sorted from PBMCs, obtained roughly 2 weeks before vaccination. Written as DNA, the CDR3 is TGTGCCAGCAGTTTTCTGTCCGGGGGGCTCTACAATGAGCAGTTCTTC. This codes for CASSFLSGGLYNEQFF.